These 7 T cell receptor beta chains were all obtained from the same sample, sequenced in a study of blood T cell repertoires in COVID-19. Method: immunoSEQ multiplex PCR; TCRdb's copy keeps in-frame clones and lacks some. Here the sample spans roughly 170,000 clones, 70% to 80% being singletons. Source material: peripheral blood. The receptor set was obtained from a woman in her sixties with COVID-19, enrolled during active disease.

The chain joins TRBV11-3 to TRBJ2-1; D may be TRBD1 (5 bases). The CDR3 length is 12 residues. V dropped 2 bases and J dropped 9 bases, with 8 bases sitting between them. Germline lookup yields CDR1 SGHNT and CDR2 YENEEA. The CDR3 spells CASSLKGAEQFF. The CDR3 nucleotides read TGTGCCAGCAGCTTAAAAGGGGCTGAGCAGTTCTTC.

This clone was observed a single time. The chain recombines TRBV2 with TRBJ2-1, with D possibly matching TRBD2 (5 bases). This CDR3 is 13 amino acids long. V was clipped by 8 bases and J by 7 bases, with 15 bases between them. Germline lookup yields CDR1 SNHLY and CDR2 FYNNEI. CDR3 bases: TGTGCCAGCGGCCTGGGGAGTTTTAATGAGCAGTTCTTC. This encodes CASGLGSFNEQFF. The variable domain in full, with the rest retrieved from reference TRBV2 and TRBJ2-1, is EPEVTQTPSHQVTQMGQEVILRCVPISNHLYFYWYRQILGQKVEFLVSFYNNEISEKSEIFDDQFSVERPDGSNFTLKIRSTKLEDSAMYFCASGLGSFNEQFFGPGTRLTVL.

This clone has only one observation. The DNA of the CDR3 is TGTGCCAGCAGGCAAGGACAGCCTACTGAAGCTTTCTTT. This gives the protein CASRQGQPTEAFF. The chain couples TRBV12-3 or TRBV12-4 to TRBJ1-1, with D perhaps matching TRBD1 (6 bases). The CDR3 has 13 amino acids. V lost 6 bases and J lost 5, with 13 bases in between.

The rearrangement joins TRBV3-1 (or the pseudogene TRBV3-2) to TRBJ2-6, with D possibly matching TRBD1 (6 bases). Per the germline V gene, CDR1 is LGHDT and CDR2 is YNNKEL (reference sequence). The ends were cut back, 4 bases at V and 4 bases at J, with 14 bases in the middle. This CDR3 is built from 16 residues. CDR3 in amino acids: CASSLKGGTGANVLTF. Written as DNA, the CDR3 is TGTGCCAGCAGCCTCAAAGGGGGTACCGGGGCCAACGTCCTGACTTTC.

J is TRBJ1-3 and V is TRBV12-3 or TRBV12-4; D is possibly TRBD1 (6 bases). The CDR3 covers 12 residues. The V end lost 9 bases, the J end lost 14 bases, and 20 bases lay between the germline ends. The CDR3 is CASQFYREPLYF. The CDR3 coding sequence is TGTGCCAGTCAATTTTACAGGGAACCATTATATTTT.

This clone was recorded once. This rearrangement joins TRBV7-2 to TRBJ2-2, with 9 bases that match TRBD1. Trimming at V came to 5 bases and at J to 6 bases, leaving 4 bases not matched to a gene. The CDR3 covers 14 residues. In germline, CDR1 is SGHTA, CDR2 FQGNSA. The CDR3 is CASSEQGAAGELFF. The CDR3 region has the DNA TGTGCCAGCAGCGAACAGGGGGCGGCCGGGGAGCTGTTTTTT.

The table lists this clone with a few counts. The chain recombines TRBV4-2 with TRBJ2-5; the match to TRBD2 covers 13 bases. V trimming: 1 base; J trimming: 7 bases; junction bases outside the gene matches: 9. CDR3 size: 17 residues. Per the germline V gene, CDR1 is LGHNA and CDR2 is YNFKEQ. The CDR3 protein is CASSQGLAGGEFGTQYF. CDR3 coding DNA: TGTGCCAGCAGCCAAGGACTAGCGGGAGGAGAGTTCGGGACCCAGTACTTC.